The T cell receptor beta chain under discussion was sequenced for a study of T cells in Graves' hyperthyroidism and ophthalmopathy. Authors of the study amplified TCR beta CDR3 regions from RNA transcripts. TCR CDR3 underwent first-round RT-PCR with the HTBI primer set. MiXCR, run by TCRdb on the multiplex PCR reads, gives a single entry per CDR3 protein. The table includes over 400,000 distinct CDR3 sequences, approximately 22% detected once. The germline V and J ends were trimmed by 7 bases and 4 bases, with 19 bases remaining between them. Germline V gene lookup returns CDR1 MNHNS and CDR2 SASEGT. The length of the CDR3 is 15 residues. Researchers barred patients who had uncontrolled infection, other autoimmune disease, pregnancy or lactation. Out of around 10 ml of fresh peripheral blood came the PBMCs.

The chain uses TRBV6-1 and TRBJ1-2, with a tentative D call TRBD1 (6 bases). The sequence derives from a woman aged 70-85 years with Graves' ophthalmopathy. Sample: blood. Here the CDR3 DNA reads TGTGCCAGCACCACCCAGGGGACACGGGCCTATGGCTACACCTTC. The encoded protein is CASTTQGTRAYGYTF.